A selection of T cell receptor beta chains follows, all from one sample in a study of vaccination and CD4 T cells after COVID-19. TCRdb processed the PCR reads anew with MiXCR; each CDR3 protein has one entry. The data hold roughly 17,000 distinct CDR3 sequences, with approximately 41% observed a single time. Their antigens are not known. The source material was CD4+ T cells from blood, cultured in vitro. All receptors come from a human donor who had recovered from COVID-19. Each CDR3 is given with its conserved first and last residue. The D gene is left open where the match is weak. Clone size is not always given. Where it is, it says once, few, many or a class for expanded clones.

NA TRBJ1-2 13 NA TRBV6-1 TGTGTCAGCTTCAGGGCCCGCGGCGGTGGCTACACCTTC CVSFRARGGGYTF
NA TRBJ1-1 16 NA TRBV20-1 TGCAGTGCTAGAGGCCGACCTGAGAGGAGCAACACTGAAGCTTTCTTT CSARGRPERSNTEAFF
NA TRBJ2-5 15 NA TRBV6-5 TGTGCCAGCAGTTACTCCGAATCCGCGGGGGAGACCCAGTACTTC CASSYSESAGETQYF
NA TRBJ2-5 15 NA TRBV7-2 TGTGCCAGCAGCGCGCCCGGGACTTACCAAGAGACCCAGTACTTC CASSAPGTYQETQYF
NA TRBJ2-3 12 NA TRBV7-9 TGTGCCAGCAGCCTACGGGAAGATACGCAGTATTTT CASSLREDTQYF
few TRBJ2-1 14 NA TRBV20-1 TGCAGTGCTACTAAAAAGGGTCCCTACAATGAGCAGTTCTTC CSATKKGPYNEQFF
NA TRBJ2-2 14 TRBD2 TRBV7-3 TGTGCCAGTAGGCGGACTAGCGACCCCGGGGAGCTGTTTTTT CASRRTSDPGELFF
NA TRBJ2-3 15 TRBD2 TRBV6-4 TGTGCCAGCAGTGACGGGGCGGGAGGCACAGATACGCAGTATTTT CASSDGAGGTDTQYF
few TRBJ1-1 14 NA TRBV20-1 TGCAGTGCTAGAAAGAACAGGAGGAACACTGAAGCTTTCTTT CSARKNRRNTEAFF
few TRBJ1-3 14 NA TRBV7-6 TGTGCCAGCAGCCCCGGGGGTACCGGAAACACCATATATTTT CASSPGGTGNTIYF
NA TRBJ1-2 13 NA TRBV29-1 TGCAGCGTTCTCAAGTCGGCAACGTATGGCTACACCTTC CSVLKSATYGYTF
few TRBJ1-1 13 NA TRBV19 TGTGCCAGTAGTATTGGGACGTGGACTGAAGCTTTCTTT CASSIGTWTEAFF
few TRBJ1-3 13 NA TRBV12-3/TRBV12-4 TGTGCCAGCAGGGGCCGGGCTGGAAACACCATATATTTT CASRGRAGNTIYF
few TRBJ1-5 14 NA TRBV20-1 TGCAGTGCTAGTCGGGTGGCCAACAATCAGCCCCAGCATTTT CSASRVANNQPQHF
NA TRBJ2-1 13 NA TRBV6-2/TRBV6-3 TGTGCCAGCCGGGAGCCGGCCCACAATGAGCAGTTCTTC CASREPAHNEQFF
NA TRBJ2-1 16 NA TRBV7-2 TGTGCCAGCAGCCCGTGGGGGTGGGGGGTCTACAATGAGCAGTTCTTC CASSPWGWGVYNEQFF
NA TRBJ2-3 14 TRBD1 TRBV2 TGTGCCAGCAAACAGGGGGCGAGCACAGATACGCAGTATTTT CASKQGASTDTQYF
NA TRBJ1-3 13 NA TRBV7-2 TGTGCCAGCAGCTTGACCCGCGGAAACACCATATATTTT CASSLTRGNTIYF
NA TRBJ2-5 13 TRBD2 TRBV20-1 TGCAGTGACTACGGGGGGGGTCAAGAGACCCAGTACTTC CSDYGGGQETQYF
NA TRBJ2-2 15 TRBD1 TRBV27 TGTGCCAGCAGTGAACAGGGGTTAAGTACCGGGGAGCTGTTTTTT CASSEQGLSTGELFF
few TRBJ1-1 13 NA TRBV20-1 TGCAGTGCTAGACGAGATTGGGTCACTGAAGCTTTCTTT CSARRDWVTEAFF
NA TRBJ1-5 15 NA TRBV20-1 TGCAGTGCTAGACCCCCAGGGGAGCGCAATCAGCCCCAGCATTTT CSARPPGERNQPQHF
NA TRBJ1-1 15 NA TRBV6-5 TGTGCCAGCAGTTACTCCGTTTCAGTGAACACTGAAGCTTTCTTT CASSYSVSVNTEAFF
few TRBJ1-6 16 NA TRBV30 TGTGCCTGGAGCAGTCCGGGACCGACGGGGAGTTCACCCCTCCACTTT CAWSSPGPTGSSPLHF
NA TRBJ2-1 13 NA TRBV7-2 TGTGCCAGCAGCTTAGGGGGTGGGGTAGCTCTGTTCTTC CASSLGGGVALFF
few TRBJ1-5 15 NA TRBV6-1 TGTGCCAGCAGTGATTGGGGAAGTAGCAATCAGCCCCAGCATTTT CASSDWGSSNQPQHF
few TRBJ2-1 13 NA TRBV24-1 TGTGCCACCAGTGATTTCTCCTACAATGAGCAGTTCTTC CATSDFSYNEQFF
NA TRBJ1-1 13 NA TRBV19 TGTGCCAGTCATGACAGGCGAAACACTGAAGCTTTCTTT CASHDRRNTEAFF
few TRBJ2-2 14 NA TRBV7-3 TGTGCCAGCAGCTTATTCAGGGTCGACGGGGAGCTGTTTTTT CASSLFRVDGELFF
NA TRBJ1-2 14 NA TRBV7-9 TGTGCCAGCATCGGGCTGGGGATTAACTATGGCTACACCTTC CASIGLGINYGYTF
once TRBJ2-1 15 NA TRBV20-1 TGCAGTGCTAGATCCGGAACCTCAGATTACAATGAGCAGTTCTTC CSARSGTSDYNEQFF
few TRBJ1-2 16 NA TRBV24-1 TGTGCCACCAGTGATTCCAGCAGTGGGACCGTCTATGGCTACACCTTC CATSDSSSGTVYGYTF
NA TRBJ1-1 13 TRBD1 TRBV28 TGTGCCAGCAGGTCTCCAGGGGGAACTGAAGCTTTCTTT CASRSPGGTEAFF
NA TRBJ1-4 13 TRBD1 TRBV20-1 TGCAGTGCTCCGACAGGGATATTGGAAAAACTGTTTTTT CSAPTGILEKLFF
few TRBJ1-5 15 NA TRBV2 TGTGCCAGCAGTGAAAACACACTGAGCAATCAGCCCCAGCATTTT CASSENTLSNQPQHF
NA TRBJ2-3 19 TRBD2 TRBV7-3 TGTGCCAGCAGCTTATACCCTATATCGGCGGGAGTCCCCACAGATACGCAGTATTTT CASSLYPISAGVPTDTQYF
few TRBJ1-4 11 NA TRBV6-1 TGTGCCAGCCGATCTAATGAAAAACTGTTTTTT CASRSNEKLFF
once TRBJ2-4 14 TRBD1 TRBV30 TGTGCCTGGAGGGAGACAGGGGGCGCGGACATTCAGTACTTC CAWRETGGADIQYF
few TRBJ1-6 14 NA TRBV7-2 TGTGCCAGCAGCTTAGTCGGAAACAGTTCACCCCTCCACTTT CASSLVGNSSPLHF
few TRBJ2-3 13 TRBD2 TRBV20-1 TGCAGTGCTAGTCCCGGGACTAGCGGGACGCAGTATTTT CSASPGTSGTQYF
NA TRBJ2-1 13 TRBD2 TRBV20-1 TGCAGTGCTAATACGGGAGGAGGCAGTGAGCAGTTCTTC CSANTGGGSEQFF
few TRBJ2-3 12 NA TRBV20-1 TGCAGTGCAACTGGACGGACCGTCACGCAGTATTTT CSATGRTVTQYF
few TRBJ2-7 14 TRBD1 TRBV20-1 TGCAGTGCTAACACCGGGACAGGGGGCTCCGAGCAGTACTTC CSANTGTGGSEQYF
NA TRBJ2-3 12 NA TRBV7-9 TGTGCCAGCAGCAAATTAACAGATACGCAGTATTTT CASSKLTDTQYF
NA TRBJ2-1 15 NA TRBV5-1 TGCGCCAGCAGCTTGGGGGGCGGGCCCTTGAATGAGCAGTTCTTC CASSLGGGPLNEQFF
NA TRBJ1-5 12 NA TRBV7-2 TGTGCCAGCAGCTTAGCTCTTCAGCCCCAGCATTTT CASSLALQPQHF
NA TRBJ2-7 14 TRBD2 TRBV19 TGTGCCAGTAGGGGACTAGCGGGAGTCTCCGAGCAGTACTTC CASRGLAGVSEQYF
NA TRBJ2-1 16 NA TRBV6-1 TGTGCCATCAGCTCTTCCTGGAGCCTAAGGGGGAATGAGCAGTTCTTC CAISSSWSLRGNEQFF
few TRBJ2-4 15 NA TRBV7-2 TGTGCCAGCAGCTTAGGCGGGTCAGCCAAAAACATTCAGTACTTC CASSLGGSAKNIQYF
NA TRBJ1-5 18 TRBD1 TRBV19 TGTGCCAGTAGTATAAGCGCGCAGCGGACAGGGATTTTCCAGCCCCAGCATTTT CASSISAQRTGIFQPQHF
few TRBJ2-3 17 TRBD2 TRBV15 TGTGCCACCAGCAGAGGTGGGACTAGCGGGAGCACAGATACGCAGTATTTT CATSRGGTSGSTDTQYF
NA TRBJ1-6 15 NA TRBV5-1 TGCGCCAGCAGCTTGGGTACAACCGTAAATTCACCCCTCCACTTT CASSLGTTVNSPLHF
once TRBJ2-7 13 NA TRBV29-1 TGCAGCGTTGTAGGCCAGGGGAACTACGAGCAGTACTTC CSVVGQGNYEQYF
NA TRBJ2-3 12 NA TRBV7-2 TGTGCCAGCAGCTTAGGGCTAGGTACGCAGTATTTT CASSLGLGTQYF
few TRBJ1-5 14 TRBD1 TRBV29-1 TGCAGCGCCCTGGACAGGGGCCCCAATCAGCCCCAGCATTTT CSALDRGPNQPQHF
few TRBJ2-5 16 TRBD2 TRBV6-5 TGTGCCAGCAGTTACCTAAGCGGGAACTCCCAAGAGACCCAGTACTTC CASSYLSGNSQETQYF
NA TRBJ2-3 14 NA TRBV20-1 TGCAGTGCTAACGTAGCATCTAGCACAGATACGCAGTATTTT CSANVASSTDTQYF